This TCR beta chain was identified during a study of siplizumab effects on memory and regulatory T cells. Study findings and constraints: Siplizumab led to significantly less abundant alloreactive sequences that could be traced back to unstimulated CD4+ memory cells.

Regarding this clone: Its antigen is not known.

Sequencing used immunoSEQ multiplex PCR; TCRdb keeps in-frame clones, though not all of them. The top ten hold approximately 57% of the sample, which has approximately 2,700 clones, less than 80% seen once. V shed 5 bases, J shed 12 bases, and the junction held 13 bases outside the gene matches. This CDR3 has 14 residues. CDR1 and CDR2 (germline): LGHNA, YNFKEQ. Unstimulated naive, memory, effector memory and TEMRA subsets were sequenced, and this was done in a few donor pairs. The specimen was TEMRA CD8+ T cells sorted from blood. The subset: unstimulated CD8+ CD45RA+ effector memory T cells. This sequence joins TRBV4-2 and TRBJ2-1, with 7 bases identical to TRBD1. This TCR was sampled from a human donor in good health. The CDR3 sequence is CASSLSDRVGVQFF. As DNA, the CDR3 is TGTGCCAGCAGCTTGTCTGACAGGGTGGGTGTGCAGTTCTTC.